Included here is one TCR beta chain sequence, with context. Its matching antigen is unknown. The assay was immunoSEQ multiplex PCR, and TCRdb's table has in-frame clones only and misses some. The sample shows about 72,000 clones, about nine tenths of them seen only once. This specimen comes from a study of T cell clones after liver transplantation. Study-wide findings and caveats: Compared with third party-reactive sequences, donor-reactive ones declined more, independent of withdrawal success. Small, mixed patient groups and varying post-transplant times limit these conclusions.

Germline CDR1 and CDR2: LNHDA and SQIVND (reference sequence). The CDR3 covers 17 residues. The J segment lost 1 base and the V segment lost 4 bases, leaving 8 bases of the junction unmatched. The sample here was CD4+ T cells from blood, taken before liver transplant. This chain connects TRBV19 to TRBJ1-5, with 9 bases identical to TRBD1. This clonotype originated in a human donor who received a liver transplant. CDR3 sequence (DNA): TGTGCCAGTAGTAGGGTGACAGGGGGGGTCAGCAATCAGCCCCAGCATTTT. Translation: CASSRVTGGVSNQPQHF.